This T cell receptor (beta chain) was recorded in a study of CD8+ T cells in alopecia areata listed by TCRdb under 2018. In terms of the full investigation: The treated patients took part in an open-label pilot trial in which moderate-to-severe alopecia areata was treated with oral tofacitinib at 5 to 10 mg twice daily. Patients stayed on tofacitinib for 6 to 18 months and then had 6 months of follow-up off drug so that delayed response and recurrence could be assessed. To study T cell clonal expansion in alopecia areata, the researchers applied high-throughput TCRbeta sequencing to both the C3H/HeJ mouse model and human patients. In humans, TCRbeta sequencing was performed on scalp tissue and on sorted CD4+ and CD8+ peripheral blood T cells from healthy controls and from patients with patchy or totalis/universalis alopecia areata. Biopsies were taken from tofacitinib-treated patients at baseline and at 4 and 24 weeks of treatment, and a later scalp biopsy was taken in several of the tofacitinib-treated patients. Scalp clonality was compared among normal scalp (n=4), patchy alopecia areata scalp (n=8), and alopecia totalis/universalis scalp (n=8). The RNA source kit depended on sample type: the PAXgene miRNA kit for fixed scalp, the miRNeasy kit for PBMCs, and the RNeasy kit for mouse skin. immunoSEQ multiplex PCR using 35 Vbeta forward primers and 13 Jbeta reverse primers was used to amplify TCRbeta CDR3 regions. What the authors observed across the whole study: Unlike mouse skin, where gammadelta T cells dominate, normal human skin contains resident alphabeta T cells that get sequenced too, which complicates analysis of the scalp TCR repertoire. Compared with normal scalp, lesional scalp, particularly in alopecia totalis/universalis, had higher clonality and more expanded CD8+ clones, which suggests antigenic drive. Shared TCR sequences between patients were less evident than in mice, which may be partly attributable to HLA diversity in the patient population.

About this clone: Its antigen remains unidentified. There are no base qualities to consult, and no much larger clone falls within one base.

Libraries came from the immunoSEQ multiplex PCR assay. RNA was extracted from all samples and reverse transcribed into cDNA as template for TCR sequencing. First-strand cDNA was synthesized with SuperScript III using a 2:1 mix of oligo-dT and random hexamers. A synthetic immune receptor repertoire was used to assess amplification bias, and residual bias was removed computationally. The original methods were these. Raw reads were preprocessed to remove errors, and CDR3 was defined by IMGT conventions from the conserved cysteine to phenylalanine. Clonality was calculated as 1 minus Shannon entropy normalized by log2 of the number of productive unique TCRs. CD4 or CD8 identity of scalp clones was inferred by cross-referencing scalp TCRbeta sequences with sorted blood CD4 and CD8 repertoires. Drawn from immuneACCESS, this table holds only the in-frame rearrangements with V and J called that TCRdb kept. Clones are partly lost; checked studies trace under half to an unresolved V gene and leave the rest unexplained. Clone size and V and J calls were adopted from that table, with D and trimming inferred from the DNA. The sample includes about 150,000 clones, with roughly 62% observed a single time. The ten top clones hold roughly 6.5% of the sample.

V was cut back by 1 base and J by 0 bases, leaving a gap of 13 bases between them. From a lookup of the germline V gene, CDR1 and CDR2 are SGHTA and FQGNSA. The CDR3 runs 16 residues from the cysteine to the phenylalanine. The retained sequence is limited to the CDR3, 48 bases, with the frame set at the first base. The sample's time point label, in plain terms: baseline before oral tofacitinib. From alopecia areata patients, peripheral blood was collected along with lesional scalp punch biopsies. PBMCs were isolated by density centrifugation and stained for CD3, CD4 and CD8, and CD4+ and CD8+ T cells were sorted on a FACSAria.

This clonotype originated in a human donor with alopecia areata. The V and J segments used are TRBV7-2 and TRBJ2-7; TRBD2 is a weak D gene call, 7 bases matching. The sequencing here drew on CD4+ T cells sorted from blood, taken at week 0. The CDR3 sequence is CASSLVGGGSSYEQYF. The base sequence is TGTGCCAGCAGCTTAGTTGGGGGCGGGAGCTCCTACGAGCAGTACTTC.